This TCR beta chain was captured by sequencing in a study of beta chain features in type 1 diabetes listed by TCRdb under 2018. In terms of the full investigation: No differences in mean age, gender distribution, total cell number or subset yield were found between patients and healthy donors. Regulatory and stem cell-like memory subsets were isolated from only 8 patients and roughly eight healthy donors, whereas naive and central memory subsets came from all 30 or so donors. The study compared TCRB repertoires of sorted circulating CD4+ T cell subsets between recently diagnosed type 1 diabetes patients and matched healthy donors. A total of 107,917,701 sorted cells were examined across all samples, and RNA yield correlated strongly with the number of cells per subset.

Each donor gave one peripheral blood draw, averaging approximately 0.11 L, which was collected into heparinised tubes. Using a panel that included CD45RO, CCR7, CD25, CD127, CD95 and CD27, naive, central memory, regulatory and stem cell-like memory CD4+ T cells were sorted on a BD FACSAria II. All sorted populations exceeded 95% purity. Right away, PBMCs were isolated by Lymphoprep density gradient centrifugation and were stained directly, with no culture step. Samples were stained and sorted in pairs, with one healthy donor and one patient per experiment, so that batch effects were minimized. This clone has just a few counts. It lacks a known antigen. The sample holds no much larger clone one base away, and base qualities are not on file. The paper's findings and limits, for the study overall: Naive, central memory and regulatory TCRB repertoires appeared more similar among patients than among healthy donors. HLA sub-analyses involved small numbers of individuals, so any influence of HLA type on TCRB rearrangement remained unresolved. Shorter templates might be favored by PCR, yet because patient and control samples were amplified and corrected together, any such skew would affect both groups equally. A moderate but significant shortening of TCRB CDR3 length was observed in type 1 diabetes patients in all four CD4+ subsets. Patients with type 1 diabetes made fewer insertions and deleted more nucleotides at VDJ recombination sites, implying thymic rearrangement abnormalities. Because cDNA was sequenced instead of genomic DNA, highly expressing activated cells could be over-represented, though the groups showed no difference in activation or CD3 levels.

The entire isolated RNA was reverse transcribed using the High Capacity cDNA Reverse Transcription Kit, and thus expressed TCRB transcripts were sequenced. Naive, central memory and regulatory T cell samples underwent deep immunoSEQ sequencing, averaging about 3.3 million total reads per sample. Sorted cells were lysed in RLT buffer and RNA was extracted with DNase-treated RNeasy Micro or Mini kits, depending on cell number. To prevent cross-contamination, each cell subset was processed individually, whereas patient and healthy donor samples were processed jointly. Using the immunoSEQ multiplex PCR, TCRB sequences were amplified from cDNA into 87-bp fragments spanning the CDR3 region. Amplicons were sequenced on the Illumina HiSeq platform. Under the source paper's analysis protocol: Synthetic template baselines were used to correct PCR bias computationally, reads within Hamming distance 2 were collapsed together, and singletons that could not be merged were discarded. By aligning reads against IMGT, V, D and J genes, CDR3 length, and insertions or deletions at six rearrangement sites were assigned. Clonotype counts were normalized to sorted cell number within each subset before computing true diversity and Gini coefficients with the tcR R package. Repertoire sharing was quantified using the overlap coefficient calculated on TCRB nucleotide sequences. Out-of-frame TCRB sequences from naive cells were analyzed as a proxy for the pre-selection repertoire. Here the immuneACCESS table is served through TCRdb, limited to in-frame sequences with V and J called. Missing clones are a known gap in these copies; in checked studies unresolved V genes cover under half, and the rest lacks a known reason. V and J calls and clone size follow that table, whereas D and trimming were derived from the DNA. The sample has about 360,000 clones on record, roughly an eighth of them singletons. The leading ten clones occupy around 0.015% of the sample.

V loses 1 base at its end and J loses 7 bases; junction bases beyond the gene matches: 7. The CDR3 runs 15 amino acids, cysteine and phenylalanine included. Only CDR3 DNA remains: 45 bases, in frame from the first base. Taken from the germline V gene, the CDR1 and CDR2 loops are SGHTA and FQGNSA. The sequence links TRBV7-2 to TRBJ2-1, with 7 bases matching TRBD2. This TCR was sampled from a young man in good health. Material: naive CD4+ T cells from blood. The label giving this sample's cell subset or site can be read as: true naive CD4+ T cells. The CDR3 corresponds to CASSLEVASGNEQFF. The DNA sequence is as follows: TGTGCCAGCAGCTTAGAGGTGGCTAGCGGAAATGAGCAGTTCTTC. The variable domain in full, with residues beyond the CDR3 obtained from the reference TRBV7-2 and TRBJ2-1 genes, is GAGVSQSPSNKVTEKGKDVELRCDPISGHTALYWYRQSLGQGLEFLIYFQGNSAPDKSGLPSDRFSAERTGGSVSTLTIQRTQQEDSAVYLCASSLEVASGNEQFFGPGTRLTVL.